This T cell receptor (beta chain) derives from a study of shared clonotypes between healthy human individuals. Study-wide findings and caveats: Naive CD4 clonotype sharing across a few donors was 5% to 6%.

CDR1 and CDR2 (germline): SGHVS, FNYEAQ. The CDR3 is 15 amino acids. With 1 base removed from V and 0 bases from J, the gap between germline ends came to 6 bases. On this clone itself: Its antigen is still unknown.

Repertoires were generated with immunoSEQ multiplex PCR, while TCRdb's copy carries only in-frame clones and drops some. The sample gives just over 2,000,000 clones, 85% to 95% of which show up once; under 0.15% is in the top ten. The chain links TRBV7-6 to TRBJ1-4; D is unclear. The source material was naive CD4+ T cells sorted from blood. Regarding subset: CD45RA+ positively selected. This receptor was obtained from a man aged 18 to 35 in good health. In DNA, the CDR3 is TGTGCCAGCAGCTTAGGTGCGGCAACTAATGAAAAACTGTTTTTT. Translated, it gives CASSLGAATNEKLFF.